This TCR beta chain stems from a study of T cell responses to AZD1222 COVID-19 vaccine. Study as a whole: Investigators merged groups given second doses at roughly 4 or roughly 12 weeks. Study-wide findings and caveats: Distributed over spike, vaccine-associated CD4 TCRs predominated at 160-218 and 743-854.

Assay used: immunoSEQ multiplex PCR; TCRdb lists only in-frame clones, some missing. The sample consists of about 110,000 clones, around 85% of them appearing once. Germline V gene sequence: CDR1 MDHEN, CDR2 SYDVKM. V dropped 7 bases and J dropped 4; count of bases not matched to a gene: 10. CDR3 length: 14 amino acids. A note on this clone: Its antigen is still unknown.

The sequence derives from an adult in good health. Specimen: peripheral blood, collected on day 0 of AZD1222 vaccination. V gene TRBV28 combines with J gene TRBJ2-7; 7 nucleotides align to TRBD1. In DNA, the CDR3 is TGTGCCAGCACCGATGACAGGGCAGGGTACGAGCAGTACTTC. Amino acid sequence: CASTDDRAGYEQYF.